The source of this T cell receptor beta chain is a study of cytomegalovirus exposure and HLA in healthy donors. Only one count was recorded for this clone. Trimming removed 5 bases from V and 4 bases from J, with 13 bases in between. CDR3 length equals 14 residues. Germline V gene lookup returns CDR1 SGHVS and CDR2 FQNEAQ. PCR used 60 Vbeta primers and 13 Jbeta primers. Some clones are missing from TCRdb's copy, which holds only in-frame ones; the method was immunoSEQ multiplex PCR. The sample shows 150,000 to 200,000 clones, roughly 80% of them seen only once. The chain is built from TRBV7-8 and TRBJ2-3; D is unresolved. This sequence originates from a woman between 18 and 29 years old in good health and CMV-seronegative. What was sequenced was PBMCs. The CDR3 sequence: CASSQPQVADTQYF. The CDR3 DNA reads TGTGCCAGCAGCCAACCCCAAGTAGCAGATACGCAGTATTTT.